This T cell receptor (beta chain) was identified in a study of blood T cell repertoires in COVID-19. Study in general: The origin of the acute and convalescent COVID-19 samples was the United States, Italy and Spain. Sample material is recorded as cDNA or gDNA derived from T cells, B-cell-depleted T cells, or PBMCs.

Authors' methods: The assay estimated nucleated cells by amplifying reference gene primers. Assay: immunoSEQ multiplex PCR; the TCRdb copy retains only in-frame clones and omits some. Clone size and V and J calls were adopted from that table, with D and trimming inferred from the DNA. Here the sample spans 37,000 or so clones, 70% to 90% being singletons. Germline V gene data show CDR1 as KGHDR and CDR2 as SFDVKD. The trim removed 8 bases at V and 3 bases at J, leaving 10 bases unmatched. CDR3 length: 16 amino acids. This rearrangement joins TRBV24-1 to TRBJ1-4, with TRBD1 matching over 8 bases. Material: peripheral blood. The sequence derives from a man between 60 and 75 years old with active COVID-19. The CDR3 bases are TGTGCCACCATCCACGGACAGGGTGGGCCTAATGAAAAACTGTTTTTT. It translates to CATIHGQGGPNEKLFF.